A single sample gave rise to the 27 T cell receptor beta chains below, sequenced in a study of T cell repertoires in cytomegalovirus infection. Each CDR3 protein gets one entry after TCRdb re-called the reads with MiXCR. This sample has approximately 730,000 distinct CDR3 sequences, with around 29% found just once. What these receptors recognize is not known. Sequences were derived from cultured CD8+ T cells from PBMCs, sampled from culture after CMV antigen stimulation. These receptor sequences come from a human donor in good health (CMV status not recorded). Some clones in this sample may be carry-over from other donors' samples.

There are a few counts of this clonotype. The chain links TRBV7-9 to TRBJ1-6; D is unclear. The ends were cut back, 5 bases at V and 0 bases at J, with 14 bases in the middle. Germline V gives CDR1 SEHNR, CDR2 FQNEAQ (reference sequence). This CDR3 spans 17 amino acids. CDR3 nucleotides: TGTGCCAGCAGCCACGGCGGACCGAGCTCCTATAATTCACCCCTCCACTTT. It is translated as CASSHGGPSSYNSPLHF.

This clonotype was observed many times. The genes are TRBV7-9 and TRBJ2-7; D is undetermined. The germline CDR1 and CDR2 sequences are SEHNR and FQNEAQ (reference sequence). V was pared by 3 bases and J by 2 bases, with 11 bases between. The CDR3 spans 14 residues. CDR3 sequence reads: CASSFPNSPYEQYF. CDR3 sequence (DNA): TGTGCCAGCAGCTTCCCCAACAGCCCCTACGAGCAGTACTTC.

This clonotype was found a few times. V usage is TRBV7-6 and J usage is TRBJ1-2, with D perhaps matching TRBD1 (6 bases). Germline CDR1 and CDR2: SGHVS and FNYEAQ. The V and J ends lost 5 bases and 8 bases respectively, with 18 bases between them. This CDR3 contains 14 residues. This chain's CDR3 is CASSAQESGAGYTF. The CDR3 DNA reads TGTGCCAGCAGCGCACAGGAGTCGGGGGCGGGCTACACCTTC. The full variable domain, rest sourced from reference TRBV7-6 and TRBJ1-2, is GAGVSQSPRYKVTKRGQDVALRCDPISGHVSLYWYRQALGQGPEFLTYFNYEAQQDKSGLPNDRFSAERPEGSISTLTIQRTEQRDSAMYRCASSAQESGAGYTFGSGTRLTVV.

This clonotype was detected ten times or more. The chain carries TRBV7-9 and TRBJ1-5; D uncertain. CDR1 is SEHNR and CDR2 is FQNEAQ in the germline V gene (reference sequence). This CDR3 has 16 residues. Between the trimmed V and J ends, which lost 3 bases and 7 bases, there was a span of 19 bases. In nucleotides, the CDR3 is TGTGCCAGCAGCTTGGTCTCTCAGGCGGTCCCACAGCCCCAGCATTTT. This sequence encodes CASSLVSQAVPQPQHF.

The sample holds a few counts of this clonotype. The V gene is TRBV9, the J gene TRBJ1-6, with a weak D call TRBD1 (6 bases). With 3 bases removed from V and 5 bases from J, the gap between germline ends came to 12 bases. The CDR3 length is 15 residues. The V gene's germline CDR1 is SGDLS and CDR2 YYNGEE. For the CDR3, the DNA is TGTGCCAGCAGCGCCTCAGGGGTGGATAATTCACCCCTCCACTTT. Translation: CASSASGVDNSPLHF.

The sample holds a few counts of this clonotype. This chain uses TRBV6-1 with TRBJ1-1; unclear D gene. CDR3 length: 13 residues. V was trimmed by 1 base and J by 5 bases, leaving 8 bases between them. In germline, CDR1 is MNHNS, CDR2 SASEGT. DNA for the CDR3: TGTGCCAGCAGTGAAGTGGGCGGGACTGAAGCTTTCTTT. Amino acids: CASSEVGGTEAFF.

V and J are TRBV28 and TRBJ1-2; 7 bases fit TRBD1. This CDR3 region has 14 residues. CDR1 is MDHEN, CDR2 SYDVKM, per germline. Trimming cost V 6 bases and J 3 bases; bases outside gene matches: 7. The CDR3 sequence: CASSRSRGDYGYTF. The CDR3 region has the DNA TGTGCCAGCAGCAGGAGCAGGGGGGACTATGGCTACACCTTC.

The rearrangement joins TRBV4-3 to TRBJ2-1, with a tentative D call TRBD2 (5 bases). Trimming removed 0 bases at V and 0 bases at J, with 9 bases between. The CDR3 consists of 16 residues. Per the germline V gene, CDR1 is LGHNA and CDR2 is YSLEER. The CDR3: CASSQERRSSYNEQFF. The CDR3 DNA sequence: TGCGCCAGCAGCCAAGAAAGGAGGAGCTCCTACAATGAGCAGTTCTTC.

The chain uses TRBV6-2 or TRBV6-3 and TRBJ2-7; 7 bases match TRBD2. The V gene end was trimmed by 0 bases and the J gene end by 6 bases; junction bases not matched to a gene: 5. The CDR3 covers 14 residues. In germline, CDR1 is MNHEY, CDR2 SVGEGT. CDR3: CASSYSGEGPEQYV. The CDR3 DNA reads TGTGCCAGCAGTTACTCTGGGGAGGGCCCCGAGCAGTACGTC.

This chain uses TRBV6-5 with TRBJ2-1, with 8 nucleotides matching TRBD1. CDR1 and CDR2 from the germline V gene are MNHEY and SVGAGI. There are 16 residues in the CDR3. Trimming removed 2 bases from V and 4 bases from J; junction bases left unmatched: 7. CDR3 loop: CASSYTGQGGYNEQFF. Here the CDR3 DNA reads TGTGCCAGCAGTTACACAGGACAGGGAGGTTACAATGAGCAGTTCTTC.

V and J are TRBV6-5 and TRBJ2-1, with D unresolved. Germline V gene lookup returns CDR1 MNHEY and CDR2 SVGAGI. Trimming took 5 bases from V and 0 from J, leaving 8 bases between them. The CDR3 has 14 amino acids. The CDR3, as DNA: TGTGCCAGCAGTAGGATTAGCTCCTACAATGAGCAGTTCTTC. Protein: CASSRISSYNEQFF.

This clonotype was observed a single time. The rearrangement uses TRBV7-6 and TRBJ2-5, with TRBD1 as a possible D gene (8 bases). Per germline, CDR1 SGHVS and CDR2 FNYEAQ. The CDR3 contains 15 residues. Trimming pared 7 bases from V and 3 bases from J, leaving 18 bases between. CDR3 sequence (DNA): TGTGCCAGCACCCGCACAGGGGGGGGGAAAGAGACCCAGTACTTC. Protein product: CASTRTGGGKETQYF.

The V call is TRBV12-3 or TRBV12-4, the J call TRBJ1-1; a weak D match, TRBD1 (5 bases). Between the trimmed V and J ends, which lost 3 bases and 6 bases, there was a span of 11 bases. The CDR3 spans 13 residues. The CDR3 nucleotides are TGTGCCAGCAGTTTGCCAGGGCGACCTGAAGCTTTCTTT. Protein sequence: CASSLPGRPEAFF.

This sequence joins TRBV27 and TRBJ1-3; D possibly corresponds to TRBD1 (6 bases). There are 18 residues in the CDR3. Per the germline V gene, CDR1 is MNHEY and CDR2 is SMNVEV (reference sequence). V was pared by 5 bases and J by 2 bases, with 22 bases between. Written as DNA, the CDR3 is TGTGCCAGCAGTCCTTTCCAGGGGATAAGACATCCTGGAAACACCATATATTTT. Its protein is CASSPFQGIRHPGNTIYF.

The chain employs TRBV25-1 and TRBJ1-4, with D possibly being TRBD1 (6 bases). The CDR3 is 15 amino acids. Trimming shortened V by 2 bases and J by 6 bases, and 13 bases separated the two germline ends. The germline V gene has CDR1 MGHDK and CDR2 SYGVNS. CDR3 sequence: CASSEGGGVDEKLFF. The CDR3 DNA is TGTGCCAGCAGTGAAGGAGGGGGTGTGGATGAAAAACTGTTTTTT.

The V and J genes are TRBV12-3 or TRBV12-4 and TRBJ1-1; D is unresolved. V was pared by 7 bases and J by 6 bases, with 9 bases between. The CDR3 sequence is 11 residues long. CDR3: CASTNFAEAFF. The CDR3 region has the DNA TGTGCCAGCACTAACTTTGCTGAAGCTTTCTTT.

This clonotype was seen more than once but under ten times. The rearrangement uses TRBV4-1 and TRBJ2-7, with a weak D call TRBD1 (6 bases). Per germline, CDR1 MGHRA and CDR2 YSYEKL. Trimming left V 1 base short and J 4 bases short, with 14 bases between. This CDR3 is built from 15 residues. CDR3 region: CASSQGNRAEYEQYF. The CDR3 DNA is TGCGCCAGCAGCCAAGGAAACAGGGCGGAGTACGAGCAGTACTTC.

This rearrangement joins TRBV20-1 to TRBJ2-5; TRBD2 matches at 11 bases. Germline values: CDR1 DFQATT, CDR2 SNEGSKA (reference sequence). There are 16 residues in the CDR3. Trimming removed 6 bases from V and 1 base from J; junction bases left unmatched: 10. In nucleotides, the CDR3 is TGCAGTGCCCCTCCGGGACTAGCGGATATCCAAGAGACCCAGTACTTC. Encoded protein: CSAPPGLADIQETQYF.

V and J are TRBV6-2 or TRBV6-3 and TRBJ2-4, with D possibly TRBD2 on 5 matching bases. The CDR3 runs to 19 residues. Per the germline V gene, CDR1 is MNHEY and CDR2 is SVGEGT. The V and J ends lost 2 bases and 0 bases respectively, with 20 bases between them. DNA for the CDR3: TGTGCCAGCAGTTACCCCCACAAGGGAGAACGGCTAGCCAAAAACATTCAGTACTTC. This encodes CASSYPHKGERLAKNIQYF.

The chain carries TRBV5-6 and TRBJ2-5; no definite D call. The ends were cut back, 5 bases at V and 5 bases at J, with 10 bases in the middle. The CDR3 covers 12 residues. Germline CDR1 is SGHDT and CDR2 is YYEEEE. The CDR3 sequence: CASRRMGETQYF. The CDR3 bases are TGTGCCAGCAGACGGATGGGGGAGACCCAGTACTTC.

The V gene is TRBV7-9, the J gene TRBJ2-5; 7 bases agree with TRBD2. The CDR3 totals 14 residues. CDR1 is SEHNR and CDR2 is FQNEAQ in the germline V gene (reference sequence). Trimming took 5 bases from V and 4 from J; bases not matched to a gene: 7. This CDR3 reads CASSREGGGETQYF. The CDR3 coding sequence is TGTGCCAGCAGCCGAGAGGGCGGGGGAGAGACCCAGTACTTC.

The rearrangement links TRBV12-3 or TRBV12-4 to TRBJ2-2, with D maybe TRBD1 (6 bases). The CDR3 covers 15 residues. Trimming removed 7 bases from V and 6 bases from J, with 18 bases in between. Here the CDR3 DNA reads TGTGCCAGCACACCATCAGGACAGCTAGCCGGGGAGCTGTTTTTT. Protein: CASTPSGQLAGELFF.

This chain connects TRBV11-1 to TRBJ1-1; TRBD1 matches at 8 bases. This CDR3 has 14 amino acids. Trimming cost V 7 bases and J 0 bases; bases outside gene matches: 4. CDR1 and CDR2 from the germline V gene are SGHAT and FQDESV (reference sequence). Here the CDR3 DNA reads TGTGCCAGCACTTGGGACAGGCTGAACACTGAAGCTTTCTTT. It translates to CASTWDRLNTEAFF.

This clonotype was counted between two and nine times. This chain joins TRBV7-2 and TRBJ1-4; 7 bases are a match to TRBD1. CDR1 and CDR2 from the germline V gene are SGHTA and FQGNSA. The CDR3 consists of 15 residues. Trimming removed 3 bases from V and 4 bases from J; junction bases left unmatched: 5. CDR3: CASSLRDSLNEKLFF. In nucleotides, the CDR3 is TGTGCCAGCAGCTTGAGGGACAGCCTTAATGAAAAACTGTTTTTT.

This clonotype has only a few counts. This sequence joins TRBV6-8 and TRBJ1-2; a possible D gene is TRBD1 (5 bases). CDR3 length equals 14 residues. The V gene lost 6 bases and the J gene lost 4 bases, with 15 bases spanning the gap. Germline assignment: CDR1 MNHGY and CDR2 SAAAGT. The CDR3 DNA reads as TGTGCCAGCAGGGCTGGCAGGGTCGCCTATGGCTACACCTTC. Amino acid sequence: CASRAGRVAYGYTF.

J is TRBJ1-2 and V is TRBV7-8, with a possible D match to TRBD1 (5 bases). This CDR3 contains 15 residues. Germline V lookup: CDR1 SGHVS, CDR2 FQNEAQ. Trimming took 5 bases from V and 6 from J, leaving 19 bases between them. Written as DNA, the CDR3 is TGTGCCAGCAGCGGGGGAGTGGGGAGGGAAAATGGCTACACCTTC. Translated: CASSGGVGRENGYTF.

The chain is built from TRBV20-1 and TRBJ1-2; 8 nucleotides agree with TRBD1. The V segment lost 0 bases and the J segment 8 bases; nucleotides outside the gene matches: 2. Germline CDR1 and CDR2: DFQATT and SNEGSKA (reference sequence). The CDR3 length is 12 residues. The CDR3 region has the DNA TGCAGTGCTAGAGATCCAGGGGGCGGCTACACCTTC. Translated: CSARDPGGGYTF.